The 26 T cell receptor beta chains below all came from one sample that was sequenced in a study of CD8 T cells in ankylosing spondylitis. MiXCR, run by TCRdb on the 5' RACE reads, gives a single entry per CDR3 protein. This table holds about 300,000 distinct CDR3 sequences, roughly 10% found once. Material for sequencing was blood, either unsorted or a sorted T cell fraction (not recorded which). All receptors come from a female donor with ankylosing spondylitis or in good health (not recorded which).

This clonotype was detected many times. This rearrangement joins TRBV5-6 to TRBJ2-7; TRBD1 or TRBD2 may be the D gene (5 bases each). Germline V gene lookup returns CDR1 SGHDT and CDR2 YYEEEE. The CDR3 is made up of 18 amino acids. Trimming removed 2 bases at V and 1 base at J, with 22 bases between. Written as DNA, the CDR3 is TGTGCCAGCAGCTTAGTGCTTCCATGGGACGGAACGTCCTACGAGCAGTACTTC. Amino acids: CASSLVLPWDGTSYEQYF.

This chain uses TRBV11-2 with TRBJ2-2, with 12 bases aligning to TRBD2. From germline, CDR1 is SGHAT and CDR2 FQNNGV. The CDR3 runs 19 residues. Trimming took 5 bases from V and 5 from J; bases not matched to a gene: 15. The CDR3 nucleotides are TGTGCCAGCAGCCCTACTCCTAGCGGGAGGGCGTCGAGAACCGGGGAGCTGTTTTTT. It codes for CASSPTPSGRASRTGELFF.

This clonotype was detected ten times or more. The chain carries TRBV7-9 and TRBJ1-1, with 8 bases aligning to TRBD1. Trimming at V came to 5 bases and at J to 7 bases, leaving 9 bases not matched to a gene. The CDR3 consists of 14 residues. Germline V gene lookup returns CDR1 SEHNR and CDR2 FQNEAQ (reference sequence). The CDR3 loop reads CASSTGDRSYEAFF. The DNA of the CDR3 is TGTGCCAGCAGCACAGGGGACAGGAGTTATGAAGCTTTCTTT.

Only a few counts were recorded for this clonotype. This chain joins TRBV20-1 and TRBJ1-4; 7 positions match TRBD1. The V gene end was trimmed by 0 bases and the J gene end by 8 bases; junction bases not matched to a gene: 9. CDR1 DFQATT and CDR2 SNEGSKA come from the germline V gene (reference sequence). This CDR3 is built from 15 residues. CDR3 protein: CSARDLQGDREKLFF. As DNA, the CDR3 is TGCAGTGCTAGAGATTTGCAGGGGGATAGGGAAAAACTGTTTTTT.

This clonotype was picked up many times. J is TRBJ2-7 and V is TRBV28; D gene unclear. The V gene lost 8 bases and the J gene lost 0 bases, with 14 bases spanning the gap. Germline CDR1 MDHEN, CDR2 SYDVKM. The length of the CDR3 is 14 residues. CDR3 nucleotides: TGTGCCAGCCGCAACGAAGAGAGCTCCTACGAGCAGTACTTC. Its translation: CASRNEESSYEQYF.

At least ten counts were recorded for this clonotype. The gene calls are TRBV7-3 and TRBJ2-1, with 14 bases that match TRBD2. V shed 3 bases and J 6 bases; nucleotides not matched to a gene: 1. Germline V gives CDR1 SGHTA, CDR2 FQGTGA. The CDR3 consists of 15 residues. The CDR3 bases are TGTGCCAGCAGCTTGGGGACTAGCGGGGGCAATGAGCAGTTCTTC. Amino acids: CASSLGTSGGNEQFF.

The chain employs TRBV7-2 and TRBJ2-1; no definite D call. There are 13 residues in the CDR3. Germline V lookup: CDR1 SGHTA, CDR2 FQGNSA. Trimming stripped 2 bases from V and 6 bases from J, with 8 bases between. CDR3: CASSLIPGNEQFF. CDR3 coding DNA: TGTGCCAGCAGCTTAATACCGGGCAATGAGCAGTTCTTC.

The sample holds one count of this clonotype. This chain links TRBV3-1 with TRBJ2-5; D call uncertain. The CDR3 consists of 16 residues. V lost 0 bases and J lost 1, with 12 bases in between. CDR1 and CDR2 (germline): LGHDT, YNNKEL (reference sequence). CDR3 loop: CASSQEGLRFQETQYF. CDR3 bases: TGTGCCAGCAGCCAAGAGGGATTGCGGTTCCAAGAGACCCAGTACTTC.

This clonotype came up many times. V and J are TRBV15 and TRBJ2-5, with 10 bases lining up with TRBD1. Germline V gene lookup returns CDR1 LNHNV and CDR2 YYDKDF (reference sequence). The junction had 16 bases not matched to a gene; V was cut back by 2 bases and J by 1 base. This CDR3 comprises 20 residues. The CDR3 reads CATSRPKDRGRISAQETQYF. The CDR3 bases are TGTGCCACCAGCAGACCTAAAGACAGGGGGCGTATCTCGGCCCAAGAGACCCAGTACTTC.

This clonotype occurred a few times. The chain is built from TRBV5-6 and TRBJ2-7; 8 bases align to TRBD1. The germline gives CDR1 SGHDT, CDR2 YYEEEE. The V and J ends lost 4 bases and 5 bases, in that order; junction bases with no gene match: 11. The CDR3 consists of 15 residues. In nucleotides, the CDR3 is TGTGCCAGCAGCCCCTGGGACAGGTTCTACGACGAGCAGTACTTC. This encodes CASSPWDRFYDEQYF.

Ten or more counts support this clonotype. The V gene is TRBV29-1, the J gene TRBJ2-3; 7 bases are shared with TRBD1. The CDR3 consists of 15 residues. Germline-derived CDR1 and CDR2 are SQVTM and ANQGSEA. With 4 bases clipped from V and 0 bases from J, the junction kept 7 bases outside the gene matches. CDR3 loop: CSVVESGQSTDTQYF. The CDR3 coding sequence is TGCAGCGTTGTGGAATCGGGACAGAGCACAGATACGCAGTATTTT.

This clonotype was picked up many times. The chain is built from TRBV12-5 and TRBJ2-1; D gene ambiguous. Germline CDR1 is LGHNT and CDR2 is FRNRAP. This CDR3 contains 12 residues. V lost 3 bases and J lost 5, with 5 bases in between. In nucleotides, the CDR3 is TGTGCTAGTGGTTTCATAGACAATGAGCAGTTCTTC. Amino acid sequence: CASGFIDNEQFF.

This clonotype was observed a handful of times. This chain connects TRBV10-2 to TRBJ2-3; no definite D call. Deletions cut 3 bases from V and 0 bases from J, with 16 bases between. The CDR3 spans 17 residues. The germline V gene has CDR1 WSHSY and CDR2 SAAADI. The CDR3 here is CASSDGRYGLSTDTQYF. The CDR3 DNA follows: TGCGCCAGCAGTGACGGACGGTACGGCCTGAGCACAGATACGCAGTATTTT.

This clonotype was recorded at least ten times. The chain is built from TRBV20-1 and TRBJ1-3; D remains ambiguous. V lost 3 bases, J lost 2 bases, and 11 bases lay in between. From germline, CDR1 is DFQATT and CDR2 SNEGSKA (reference sequence). The length of the CDR3 is 14 residues. The CDR3 coding sequence is TGCAGTGCTAGTGGGCACTCAACTGGAAACACCATATATTTT. Translating gives CSASGHSTGNTIYF.

This clonotype has at least ten counts. J is TRBJ2-3 and V is TRBV7-3; D call uncertain. Trimming shortened V by 3 bases and J by 1 base, and 5 bases separated the two germline ends. Germline V gives CDR1 SGHTA, CDR2 FQGTGA. CDR3 length equals 13 residues. In DNA form, the CDR3 reads TGTGCCAGCAGCTTCGTCCGCACAGATACGCAGTATTTT. Amino acids: CASSFVRTDTQYF.

This clonotype appeared many times. The gene calls are TRBV20-1 and TRBJ1-4; 8 positions agree with TRBD1. The ends lost 1 base at V and 6 bases at J; junction bases unmatched: 7. The germline V gene has CDR1 DFQATT and CDR2 SNEGSKA (reference sequence). The CDR3 covers 15 residues. The CDR3 DNA sequence: TGCAGTGCTAGAGGACAGGGGAACGAGGATGAAAAACTGTTTTTT. It yields the protein CSARGQGNEDEKLFF.

This clonotype was picked up many times. This CDR3 reads CASSLEARGNTDTQYF. CDR3 in DNA: TGTGCCAGCAGCTTGGAGGCCAGGGGCAACACAGATACGCAGTATTTT. The chain is built from TRBV5-6 and TRBJ2-3; TRBD1 is a possible D gene (6 bases). Trimming stripped 0 bases from V and 2 bases from J, with 13 bases between. The length of the CDR3 is 16 residues. Germline CDR1 and CDR2: SGHDT and YYEEEE.

This clonotype was observed at least ten times. The V call is TRBV20-1, the J call TRBJ2-7, with 9 bases lining up with TRBD2. The CDR3 sequence is 14 residues long. Germline assignment: CDR1 DFQATT and CDR2 SNEGSKA (reference sequence). The V segment lost 4 bases and the J segment 3 bases; nucleotides outside the gene matches: 7. CDR3 amino acids: CSANLAGGGYEQYF. The CDR3, as DNA: TGCAGTGCTAATCTGGCGGGAGGGGGCTACGAGCAGTACTTC.

This clonotype was seen many times. The rearrangement links TRBV20-1 to TRBJ2-7; 10 nucleotides match TRBD2. This CDR3 contains 18 residues. J was trimmed by 3 bases and V by 1 base; bases with no gene match: 15. Germline V lookup: CDR1 DFQATT, CDR2 SNEGSKA (reference sequence). The CDR3 bases are TGCAGTGCTAGAGGCGACGGGCTAGCGGGGGCCATACACTACGAGCAGTACTTC. It translates to CSARGDGLAGAIHYEQYF.

This clonotype was recorded at least ten times. The J gene is TRBJ1-4, the V gene TRBV6-6, with no clear D. V lost 8 bases, J lost 6 bases, and 10 bases lay in between. Germline values: CDR1 MNHNY, CDR2 SVGAGI (reference sequence). This CDR3 is 12 amino acids long. CDR3: CASRWDDEKLFF. CDR3 in DNA: TGTGCCAGCCGTTGGGATGATGAAAAACTGTTTTTT.

This clonotype has at least ten counts. The rearrangement uses TRBV4-1 and TRBJ1-1; TRBD1 matches at 7 bases. The CDR3 is made up of 13 amino acids. J gave up 6 bases and V 2 bases, and 3 bases lay outside the gene matches. The germline gives CDR1 MGHRA, CDR2 YSYEKL. The CDR3 spells CASSQRTGAEAFF. The CDR3 coding sequence is TGCGCCAGCAGCCAAAGAACAGGGGCTGAAGCTTTCTTT.

This clonotype was observed many times. This chain links TRBV7-9 with TRBJ2-5; no clear D. Trimming stripped 2 bases from V and 0 bases from J, with 7 bases between. Germline CDR1 reads SEHNR; CDR2 reads FQNEAQ (reference sequence). The CDR3 covers 14 residues. CDR3 bases: TGTGCCAGCAGCTTAACGGAGTACCAAGAGACCCAGTACTTC. Protein sequence: CASSLTEYQETQYF.

The CDR3 region is CASMAAQNTEAFF. The DNA for the CDR3 is TGCGCCAGCATGGCCGCCCAGAACACTGAAGCTTTCTTT. V and J are TRBV10-1 and TRBJ1-1; D not certain. The germline V and J ends were trimmed by 7 bases and 1 base, with 10 bases remaining between them. CDR1 WNHNN and CDR2 SYGVQD come from the germline V gene (reference sequence). The CDR3 runs 13 residues.

This clonotype was observed at least ten times. This chain uses TRBV9 with TRBJ1-6; D may be TRBD1 (5 bases). Trimming stripped 3 bases from V and 7 bases from J, with 14 bases between. The CDR3 extends over 15 amino acids. Germline CDR1 and CDR2: SGDLS and YYNGEE. CDR3 sequence: CASSEGGRDNSPLHF. The CDR3 DNA is TGTGCCAGCAGCGAGGGAGGCAGGGACAATTCACCCCTCCACTTT.

This clonotype was counted a few times. The chain couples TRBV20-1 to TRBJ2-6; no firm D call. Germline V gene sequence: CDR1 DFQATT, CDR2 SNEGSKA (reference sequence). The V end was cut by 5 bases, the J end by 2 bases, with 7 bases between. This CDR3 is 13 amino acids long. In DNA, the CDR3 is TGCAGTGCTCCCTTCGCTGGGGCCAACGTCCTGACTTTC. Its translation is CSAPFAGANVLTF.

About this clonotype: Possible read error: a much larger clone is one base away. The chain employs TRBV3-1 and TRBJ2-1; 9 positions match TRBD1. Germline V gene data show CDR1 as LGHDT and CDR2 as YNNKEL (reference sequence). There are 14 residues in the CDR3. The CDR3 nucleotides read TGTGCCGGCAGCTCCGGGACAGGGTTTTCTGAGCAGTTCTTC. Translating gives CAGSSGTGFSEQFF.